The clone carrying this T cell receptor beta chain was detected ten times or more. These data belong to a study of T cells in Graves' hyperthyroidism and ophthalmopathy. At the level of the study: Upon initial diagnosis and before any treatment, peripheral blood was collected.

With duration under 3 months, ophthalmopathy was active: Clinical Activity Score at least 3, NOSPECS at least 4. Clinical symptoms, serum thyroxine and TRAb, thyroid ultrasound and orbital computed tomography together formed the diagnostic basis. Amplification of TCR beta CDR3 regions used RNA as the template. Primed by the HTBI set, a first-round RT-PCR was run on the TCR CDR3. TCRdb processed the multiplex PCR reads anew with MiXCR; each CDR3 protein has one entry. The repertoire holds about 500,000 distinct CDR3 sequences, more than 15% seen once, with about 29% in the top ten. This clonotype was sampled from a woman aged 25 to 45 with Graves' ophthalmopathy. Sequenced input: blood.

CDR3 bases: TGTGCCAGCAGTTCCAACAGGGGCACTGAAGCTTTCTTT. Protein sequence: CASSSNRGTEAFF. The chain recombines TRBV6-2 or TRBV6-3 with TRBJ1-1, with 7 bases fitting TRBD1. The CDR3 totals 13 residues. Germline V gene lookup returns CDR1 MNHEY and CDR2 SVGEGT. V lost 4 bases, J lost 4 bases, and 3 bases stayed unmatched.